The present T cell receptor (beta chain) was sequenced within a study of T cells after yellow fever vaccination. General study points: Abundant bulk-population clonotypes could contaminate the FACS-sorted repertoires.

This clonotype appeared many times. What it binds is not known. TCRdb passed the 5' RACE reads through MiXCR, listing each CDR3 protein once. This sample has nearly 70,000 distinct CDR3 sequences; over 6% occur once, and the top ten carry 35% to 40%. This CDR3 is 16 amino acids long. V shed 6 bases and J shed 3 bases, with 21 bases lying between them. Germline V gene data show CDR1 as SGHVT and CDR2 as SQSDAQ. The V and J genes are TRBV7-4 and TRBJ2-7; D not certain. The sequencing used CD8+ T cells sorted from PBMCs, collected approximately 40 days after the first yellow fever vaccination. The receptor's source is a man aged 18 to 29 who received the YFV17D yellow fever vaccine. The CDR3 loop reads CASSPSKGPTCYEQYV. The CDR3 DNA reads as TGTGCCAGCAGTCCGAGTAAAGGACCGACTTGCTACGAGCAGTACGTC.